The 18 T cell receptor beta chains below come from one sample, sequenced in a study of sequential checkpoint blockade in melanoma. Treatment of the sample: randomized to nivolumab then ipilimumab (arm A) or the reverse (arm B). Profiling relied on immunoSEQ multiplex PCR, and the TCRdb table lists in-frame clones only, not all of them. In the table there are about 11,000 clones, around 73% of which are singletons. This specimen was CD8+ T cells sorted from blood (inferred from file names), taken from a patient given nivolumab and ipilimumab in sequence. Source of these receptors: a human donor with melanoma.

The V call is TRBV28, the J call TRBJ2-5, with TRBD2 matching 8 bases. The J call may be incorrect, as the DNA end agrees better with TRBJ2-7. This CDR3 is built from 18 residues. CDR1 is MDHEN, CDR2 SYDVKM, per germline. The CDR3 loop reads CASSPTRSSSGFSYEQYF. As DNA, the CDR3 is TGTGCCAGCAGTCCAACCAGGAGTTCTAGCGGGTTCTCCTACGAGCAGTACTTC.

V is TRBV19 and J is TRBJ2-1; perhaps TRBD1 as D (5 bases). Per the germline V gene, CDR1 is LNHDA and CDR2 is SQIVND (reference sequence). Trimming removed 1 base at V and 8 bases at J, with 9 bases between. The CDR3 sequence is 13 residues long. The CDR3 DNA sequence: TGTGCCAGTAGTATAGTCAGGGATGATGAGCAGTTCTTC. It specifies CASSIVRDDEQFF. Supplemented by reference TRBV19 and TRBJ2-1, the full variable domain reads DGGITQSPKYLFRKEGQNVTLSCEQNLNHDAMYWYRQDPGQGLRLIYYSQIVNDFQKGDIAEGYSVSREKKESFPLTVTSAQKNPTAFYLCASSIVRDDEQFFGPGTRLTVL.

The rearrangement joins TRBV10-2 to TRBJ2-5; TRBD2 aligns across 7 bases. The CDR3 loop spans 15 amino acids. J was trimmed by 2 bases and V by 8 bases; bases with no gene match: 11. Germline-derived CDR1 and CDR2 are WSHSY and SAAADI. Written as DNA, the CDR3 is TGCGCCAGCTCCCGGGAGGCGGCCGTTCAAGAGACCCAGTACTTC. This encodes CASSREAAVQETQYF.

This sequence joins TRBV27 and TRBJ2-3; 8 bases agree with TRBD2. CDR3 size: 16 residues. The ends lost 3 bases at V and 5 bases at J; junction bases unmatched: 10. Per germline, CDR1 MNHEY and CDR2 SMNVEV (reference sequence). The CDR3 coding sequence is TGTGCCAGCAGTTTGACGGGAGGGCCTCCCGGAGATACGCAGTATTTT. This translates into CASSLTGGPPGDTQYF.

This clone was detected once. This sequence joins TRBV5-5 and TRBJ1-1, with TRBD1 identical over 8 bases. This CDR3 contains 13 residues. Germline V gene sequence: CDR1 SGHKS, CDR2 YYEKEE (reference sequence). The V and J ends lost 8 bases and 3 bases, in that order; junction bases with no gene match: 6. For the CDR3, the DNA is TGTGCCAGTTTCCAGGGGGCTGACACTGAAGCTTTCTTT. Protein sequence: CASFQGADTEAFF.

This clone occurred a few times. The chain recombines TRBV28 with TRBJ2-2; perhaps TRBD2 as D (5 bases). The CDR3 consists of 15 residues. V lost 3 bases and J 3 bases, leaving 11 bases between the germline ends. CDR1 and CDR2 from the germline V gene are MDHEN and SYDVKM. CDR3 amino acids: CASSLRAVHTGELFF. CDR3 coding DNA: TGTGCCAGCAGTTTGCGGGCAGTTCACACCGGGGAGCTGTTTTTT. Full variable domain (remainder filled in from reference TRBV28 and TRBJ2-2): DVKVTQSSRYLVKRTGEKVFLECVQDMDHENMFWYRQDPGLGLRLIYFSYDVKMKEKGDIPEGYSVSREKKERFSLILESASTNQTSMYLCASSLRAVHTGELFFGEGSRLTVL.

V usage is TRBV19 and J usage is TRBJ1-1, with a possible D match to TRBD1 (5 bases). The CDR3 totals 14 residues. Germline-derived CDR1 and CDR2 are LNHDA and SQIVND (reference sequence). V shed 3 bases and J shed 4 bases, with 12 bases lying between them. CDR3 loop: CASSITGSGTEAFF. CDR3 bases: TGTGCCAGTAGTATTACAGGTAGCGGCACTGAAGCTTTCTTT.

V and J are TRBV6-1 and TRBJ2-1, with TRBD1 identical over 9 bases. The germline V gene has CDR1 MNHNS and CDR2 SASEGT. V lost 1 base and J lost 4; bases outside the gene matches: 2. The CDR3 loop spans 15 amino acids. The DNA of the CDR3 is TGTGCCAGCAGTGAAGGGACAGGGGAATACAATGAGCAGTTCTTC. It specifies CASSEGTGEYNEQFF.

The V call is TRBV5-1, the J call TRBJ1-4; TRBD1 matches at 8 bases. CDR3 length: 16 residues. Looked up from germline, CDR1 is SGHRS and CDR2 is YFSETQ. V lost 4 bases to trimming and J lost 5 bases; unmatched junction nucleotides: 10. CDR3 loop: CASSPLPGQGNEKLFF. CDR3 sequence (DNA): TGCGCCAGCAGCCCTTTACCCGGACAGGGAAATGAAAAACTGTTTTTT.

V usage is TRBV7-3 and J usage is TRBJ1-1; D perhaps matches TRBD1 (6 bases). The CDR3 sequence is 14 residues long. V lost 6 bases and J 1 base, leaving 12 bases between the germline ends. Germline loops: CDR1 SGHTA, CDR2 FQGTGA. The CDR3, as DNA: TGTGCCAGCAGAGTAGACAGGTGGAACACTGAAGCTTTCTTT. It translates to CASRVDRWNTEAFF. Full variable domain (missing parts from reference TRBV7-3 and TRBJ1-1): GAGVSQTPSNKVTEKGKYVELRCDPISGHTALYWYRQSLGQGPEFLIYFQGTGAADDSGLPNDRFFAVRPEGSVSTLKIQRTERGDSAVYLCASRVDRWNTEAFFGQGTRLTVV.

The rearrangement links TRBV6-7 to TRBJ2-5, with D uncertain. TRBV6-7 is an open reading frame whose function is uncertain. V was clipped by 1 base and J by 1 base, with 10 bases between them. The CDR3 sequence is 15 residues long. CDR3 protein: CASSYFIVGQETQYF. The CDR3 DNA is TGTGCCAGCAGTTACTTCATCGTCGGCCAAGAGACCCAGTACTTC.

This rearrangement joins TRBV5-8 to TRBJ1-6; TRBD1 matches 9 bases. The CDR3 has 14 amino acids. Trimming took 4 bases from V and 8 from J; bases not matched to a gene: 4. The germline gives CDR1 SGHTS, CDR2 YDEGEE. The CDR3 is CASSHGTGYSPLHF. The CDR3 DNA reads TGTGCCAGCAGCCACGGGACAGGGTATTCACCCCTCCACTTT.

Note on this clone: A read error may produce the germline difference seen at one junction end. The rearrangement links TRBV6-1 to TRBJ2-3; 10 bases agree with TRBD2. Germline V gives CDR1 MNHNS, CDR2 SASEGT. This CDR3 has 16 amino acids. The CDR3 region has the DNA TGTGCCAGCAGTAAAGCTCTAGCGGGGGTCACAGATACGCAGTATTTT. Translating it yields CASSKALAGVTDTQYF.

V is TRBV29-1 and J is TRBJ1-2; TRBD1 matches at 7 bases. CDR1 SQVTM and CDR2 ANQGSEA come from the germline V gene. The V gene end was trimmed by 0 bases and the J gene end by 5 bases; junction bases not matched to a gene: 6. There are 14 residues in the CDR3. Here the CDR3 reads CSVEDPDRFYGYTF. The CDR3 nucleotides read TGCAGCGTTGAAGACCCGGACAGGTTTTATGGCTACACCTTC.

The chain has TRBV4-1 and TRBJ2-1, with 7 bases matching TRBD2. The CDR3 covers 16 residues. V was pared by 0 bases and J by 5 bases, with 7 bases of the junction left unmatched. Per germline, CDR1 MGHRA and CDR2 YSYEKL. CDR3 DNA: TGCGCCAGCAGCCAAGAAGGAGGCGCGGGAGACAATGAGCAGTTCTTC. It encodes CASSQEGGAGDNEQFF.

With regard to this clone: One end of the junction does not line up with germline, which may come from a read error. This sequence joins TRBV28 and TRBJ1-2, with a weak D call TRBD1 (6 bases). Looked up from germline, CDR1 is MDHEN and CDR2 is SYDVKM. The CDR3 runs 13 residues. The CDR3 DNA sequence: TGTGCCAGCAGTGAACAGGGAACTTATGGCTGCACCTTC. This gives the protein CASSEQGTYGCTF.

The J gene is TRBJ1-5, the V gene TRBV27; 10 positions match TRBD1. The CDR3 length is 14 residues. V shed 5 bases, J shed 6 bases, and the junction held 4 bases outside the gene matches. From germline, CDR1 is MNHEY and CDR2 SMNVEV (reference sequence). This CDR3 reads CASSLGTGAQPQHF. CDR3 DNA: TGTGCCAGCAGTCTAGGGACAGGGGCTCAGCCCCAGCATTTT.

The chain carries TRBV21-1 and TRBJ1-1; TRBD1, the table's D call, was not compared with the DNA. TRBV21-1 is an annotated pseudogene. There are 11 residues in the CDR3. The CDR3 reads CASSGFTEAFF. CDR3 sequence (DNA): TGTGCCAGCAGCGGCTTCACTGAAGCTTTCTTT.